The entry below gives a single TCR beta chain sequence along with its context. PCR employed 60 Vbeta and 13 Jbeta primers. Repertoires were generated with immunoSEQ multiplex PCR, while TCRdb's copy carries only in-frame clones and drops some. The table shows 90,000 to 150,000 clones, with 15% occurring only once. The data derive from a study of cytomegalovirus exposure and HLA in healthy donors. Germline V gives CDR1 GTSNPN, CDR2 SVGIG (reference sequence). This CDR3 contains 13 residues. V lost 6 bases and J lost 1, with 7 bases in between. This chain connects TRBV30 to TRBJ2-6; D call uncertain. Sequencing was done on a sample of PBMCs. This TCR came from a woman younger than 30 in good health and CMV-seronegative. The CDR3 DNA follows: TGTGCCTGTTCCGGGTCTGGGGCCAACGTCCTGACTTTC. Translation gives CACSGSGANVLTF.